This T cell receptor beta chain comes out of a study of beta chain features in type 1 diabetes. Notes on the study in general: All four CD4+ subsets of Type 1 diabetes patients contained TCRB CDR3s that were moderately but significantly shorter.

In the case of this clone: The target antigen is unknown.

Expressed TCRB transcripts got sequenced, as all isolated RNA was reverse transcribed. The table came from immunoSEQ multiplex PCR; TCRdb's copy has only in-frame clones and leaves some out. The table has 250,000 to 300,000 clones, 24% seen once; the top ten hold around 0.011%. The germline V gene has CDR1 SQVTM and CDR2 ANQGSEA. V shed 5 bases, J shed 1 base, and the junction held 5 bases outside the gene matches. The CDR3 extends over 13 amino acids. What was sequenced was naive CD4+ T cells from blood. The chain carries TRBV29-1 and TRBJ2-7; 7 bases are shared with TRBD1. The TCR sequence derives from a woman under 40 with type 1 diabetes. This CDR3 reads CSVSTGQSYEQYF. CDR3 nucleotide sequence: TGCAGCGTTTCGACAGGGCAATCCTACGAGCAGTACTTC.